This entry lists 20 T cell receptor beta chains sequenced from one sample in a study of tumor and adjacent non-tumor tissue in lung cancer. TCRbeta libraries were built with three rounds of nested PCR, modified from ARM-PCR. TCRdb fed the multiplex PCR reads into MiXCR, producing one record per CDR3 protein. The sample has 60,000 to 85,000 distinct CDR3 sequences, around three quarters seen once. No cell sorting was done before RNA was extracted from the tissue. The sequenced sample consisted of lung tumor tissue. Receptors originate from a man aged 55 to 70 with non-small cell lung cancer.

The table lists this clonotype with a count of one. The rearrangement joins TRBV29-1 to TRBJ2-7, with a weak D call TRBD2 (5 bases). The CDR3 runs to 12 residues. Trimming removed 7 bases at V and 8 bases at J, with 18 bases between. Germline V gene lookup returns CDR1 SQVTM and CDR2 ANQGSEA. The CDR3 loop is CSAGWRSYKQYF. The DNA for the CDR3 is TGCAGCGCCGGGTGGAGGAGTTACAAGCAGTACTTC.

On this clonotype: The junction departs from germline at one end; a sequencing error may be responsible. The chain uses TRBV10-3 and TRBJ2-1; 11 bases align to TRBD2. The CDR3 loop spans 17 amino acids. Germline V gives CDR1 ENHRY, CDR2 SYGVKD. The CDR3 spells CAISDSGNLAGGNEEFF. CDR3 bases: TGTGCCATCAGTGATTCGGGCAACCTAGCGGGAGGCAATGAGGAGTTCTTC.

In the case of this clonotype: The germline gene is not matched at one end of the junction; a read error may be the cause. Here the CDR3 reads CSVKGSSYEKYF. The CDR3, as DNA: TGCAGCGTGAAGGGAAGCTCTTACGAGAAGTACTTC. V is TRBV29-1 and J is TRBJ2-7, with D unclear. This CDR3 region has 12 residues. From germline, CDR1 is SQVTM and CDR2 ANQGSEA.

V is TRBV29-1 and J is TRBJ2-7; no reliable D call. This CDR3 region has 11 residues. Trimming removed 4 bases at V and 13 bases at J, with 17 bases between. In germline, CDR1 is SQVTM, CDR2 ANQGSEA. DNA of the CDR3: TGCAGCGTTGCGGCAGCCTACGAGCCATACTTC. It yields the protein CSVAAAYEPYF.

As regards this clonotype: The conserved phenylalanine or tryptophan normally closing the CDR3 is absent here, so this likely arose from a read error. The DNA is left out, because the CDR3 cannot be placed on it with certainty; the CDR3 is given as TCRdb lists it. The chain uses TRBV6-5 and TRBJ1-1; the D call in the table, TRBD1, was not verified against the DNA. The CDR3 is 14 residues long, counting both termini. Germline CDR1 MNHEY, CDR2 SVGAGI. CDR3 protein: CASSPQDPNTEDFS.

This clonotype occurred many times. The chain links TRBV6-5 to TRBJ2-3, with D possibly being TRBD2 (5 bases). Trimming cost V 2 bases and J 0 bases, with 6 bases left between them. The CDR3 loop spans 14 amino acids. Germline loops: CDR1 MNHEY, CDR2 SVGAGI. The CDR3 DNA is TGTGCCAGCAGTTACCTAGCTAGCACAGATACGCAGTATTTT. The encoded protein is CASSYLASTDTQYF.

Points on this clonotype: It is likely a read error, because the conserved phenylalanine at the end of the CDR3 is missing. This chain joins TRBV29-1 and TRBJ1-5; D is perhaps TRBD1 (6 bases). CDR1 is SQVTM, CDR2 ANQGSEA, per germline. The CDR3 runs to 13 residues. CDR3 nucleotide sequence: TGCAGCGTTGGGGCAGGGGTATATCAGTCCCAGCATTAT. Protein sequence: CSVGAGVYQSQHY.

J is TRBJ2-2 and V is TRBV6-5; D unclear. Germline V gene lookup returns CDR1 MNHEY and CDR2 SVGAGI. The CDR3 loop spans 15 amino acids. Between the trimmed V and J ends, which lost 2 bases and 9 bases, there was a span of 16 bases. The CDR3 region is CASSYLVGSTRELFF. The CDR3 DNA reads TGTGCCAGCAGTTACCTCGTGGGTTCAACCCGGGAGCTGTTTTTT.

As regards this clonotype: Compared with germline, one end of the junction differs, possibly owing to a read error. The chain is built from TRBV29-1 and TRBJ2-1; D possibly matches TRBD1 or TRBD2 (5 bases each). This CDR3 has 17 residues. Germline values: CDR1 SQVTM, CDR2 ANQGSEA. The CDR3 sequence is CSVEGGYRDGLSNGQFF. The CDR3 nucleotides read TGCAGCGTTGAAGGAGGATACCGGGACGGCCTTTCCAATGGGCAGTTCTTC.

This chain links TRBV29-1 with TRBJ2-5; D call uncertain. CDR3 length: 14 amino acids. Germline V gene data show CDR1 as SQVTM and CDR2 as ANQGSEA. Trimming removed 6 bases at V and 1 base at J, with 15 bases between. The CDR3 sequence is CSVSHSYRQETQYF. The CDR3 coding sequence is TGCAGCGTCTCGCATAGCTATCGCCAAGAGACCCAGTACTTC.

This clonotype was counted a few times. A much bigger clone sits one base away, suggesting this may be a read error. The chain recombines TRBV5-1 with TRBJ2-7; D tentatively reads TRBD1 or TRBD2 (5 bases each). The CDR3 length is 13 residues. Germline CDR1 reads SGHRS; CDR2 reads YFSETQ. Trimming cost V 0 bases and J 13 bases, with 17 bases left between them. For the CDR3, the DNA is TGCGCCAGCAGCTTGGACGGAAGGGACGGTATATACTTC. Translation gives CASSLDGRDGIYF.

The chain links TRBV6-5 to TRBJ1-2; D uncertain. Germline values: CDR1 MNHEY, CDR2 SVGAGI. The CDR3 is 15 residues long. V was pared by 2 bases and J by 8 bases, with 18 bases between. Here the CDR3 reads CASSYTSATLRGYTF. CDR3 nucleotides: TGTGCCAGCAGTTACACCTCGGCCACACTGCGAGGCTACACCTTC.

Notes on this clonotype: The limits of the CDR3 on the DNA are not certain, so only TCRdb's listed CDR3 is given. The gene calls are TRBV29-1 and TRBJ1-2; TRBD1 was called by the table and not checked on the DNA. Including both end residues, the CDR3 is 12 amino acids long. Germline V CDR1 and CDR2: SQVTM, ANQGSEA. The CDR3 spells CNVAGGNYGYTF.

The chain recombines TRBV6-5 with TRBJ2-1, with D maybe TRBD2 (5 bases). The CDR3 length is 15 residues. The germline V gene encodes CDR1 MNHEY and CDR2 SVGAGI. The V end was cut by 9 bases, the J end by 6 bases, with 21 bases between. Here the CDR3 DNA reads TGTGCCAGTAATTATTCGAGGCGCAGCGGCAATGAGCAGTTCTTC. It is translated as CASNYSRRSGNEQFF.

As concerns this clonotype: The final CDR3 position lacks the conserved phenylalanine or tryptophan, pointing to a likely read error. The chain employs TRBV20-1 and TRBJ2-1, with no clear D. Germline V gene data show CDR1 as DFQATT and CDR2 as SNEGSKA (reference sequence). V was clipped by 5 bases and J by 10 bases, with 12 bases between them. The CDR3 is 11 amino acids. The CDR3 loop reads CSASTLVEQFL. CDR3 sequence (DNA): TGCAGTGCTTCGACACTCGTCGAGCAGTTCCTC.

Remarks on this clonotype: One end of the junction fails to match germline, which may point to a read error. The chain combines TRBV20-1 with TRBJ2-2; 12 nucleotides agree with TRBD2. Germline V gene lookup returns CDR1 DFQATT and CDR2 SNEGSKA (reference sequence). The CDR3 has 16 amino acids. The DNA of the CDR3 is TGCAGTGCTAGATGGGGGCTAGCGGGAGGGACCGGGAAGCTGTTTTTT. It codes for CSARWGLAGGTGKLFF.

Note on this clonotype: Given the absence of the conserved phenylalanine or tryptophan at the CDR3 end, a read error is likely. The DNA is omitted, as the CDR3 cannot be located on it reliably, and the CDR3 follows TCRdb's listing. This chain uses TRBV20-1 with TRBJ2-7; the table's D call of TRBD2 was not tested on the DNA. CDR1 is DFQATT, CDR2 SNEGSKA, per germline (reference sequence). The CDR3 is 15 residues long, counting both termini. CDR3 amino acids: CRAAGTSGASYEQHL.

Comment on this clonotype: At one end the junction does not follow the germline gene, possibly because of a read error. The CDR3 spells CSVRVSSSEANVLTF. CDR3 DNA sequence: TGTAGCGTGAGGGTTTCCAGTTCGGAGGCCAACGTCCTGACTTTC. The chain recombines TRBV29-1 with TRBJ2-6; D perhaps matches TRBD2 (5 bases). The V gene's germline CDR1 is SQVTM and CDR2 ANQGSEA. The CDR3 runs to 15 residues.

This clonotype was counted a single time. This could be a read error, since a much larger clone is one nucleotide away. The chain has TRBV20-1 and TRBJ2-3; D is possibly TRBD1 (6 bases). Per germline, CDR1 DFQATT and CDR2 SNEGSKA (reference sequence). With 3 bases removed from V and 4 bases from J, the gap between germline ends came to 17 bases. The CDR3 sequence is 15 residues long. CDR3 amino acids: CSASSSCRGADTQYF. CDR3 DNA: TGCAGTGCTAGTTCTTCGTGCAGGGGCGCAGATACGCAGTATTTT.

As concerns this clonotype: The junction shows a germline mismatch at one end, possibly a read error. The rearrangement links TRBV20-1 to TRBJ1-2, with D unresolved. This CDR3 region has 13 residues. Germline assignment: CDR1 DFQATT and CDR2 SNEGSKA (reference sequence). The CDR3 region is CSERTGALYGYTF. CDR3 DNA: TGCAGTGAACGTACGGGAGCCCTTTATGGATACACCTTC.